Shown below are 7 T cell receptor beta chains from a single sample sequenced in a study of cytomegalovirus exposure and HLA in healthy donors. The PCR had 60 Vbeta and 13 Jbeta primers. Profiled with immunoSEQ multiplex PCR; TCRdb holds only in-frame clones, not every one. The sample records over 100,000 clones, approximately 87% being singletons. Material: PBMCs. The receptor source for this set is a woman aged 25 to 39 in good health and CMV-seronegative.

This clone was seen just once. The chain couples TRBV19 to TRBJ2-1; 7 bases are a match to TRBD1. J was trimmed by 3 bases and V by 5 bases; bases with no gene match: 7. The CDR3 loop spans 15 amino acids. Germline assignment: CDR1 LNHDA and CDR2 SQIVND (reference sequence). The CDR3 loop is CASSFAGTVYNEQFF. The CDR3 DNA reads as TGTGCCAGTAGTTTTGCCGGGACAGTCTACAATGAGCAGTTCTTC.

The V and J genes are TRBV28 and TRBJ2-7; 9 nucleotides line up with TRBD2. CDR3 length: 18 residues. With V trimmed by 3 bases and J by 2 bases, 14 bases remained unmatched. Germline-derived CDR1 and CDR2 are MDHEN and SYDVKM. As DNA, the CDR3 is TGTGCCAGCAGTTTCTTGTTGGAGCGGGAGGCTCAAACCTACGAGCAGTACTTC. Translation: CASSFLLEREAQTYEQYF.

CDR3 nucleotides: TGTGCCTGGAACTCGGGGCAGGGGATAGGTGAGCAGTACTTC. Translated: CAWNSGQGIGEQYF. This sequence joins TRBV30 and TRBJ2-7; the D gene is possibly TRBD1 (6 bases). Germline loops: CDR1 GTSNPN, CDR2 SVGIG (reference sequence). V lost 4 bases and J lost 7, with 20 bases in between. The CDR3 is 14 amino acids.

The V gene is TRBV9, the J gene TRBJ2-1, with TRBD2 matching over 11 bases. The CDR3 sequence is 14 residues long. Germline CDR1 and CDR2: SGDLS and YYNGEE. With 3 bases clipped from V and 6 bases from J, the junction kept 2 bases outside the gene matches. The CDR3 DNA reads TGTGCCAGCAGCGCCACTAGCGGGGGCAATGAGCAGTTCTTC. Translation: CASSATSGGNEQFF.

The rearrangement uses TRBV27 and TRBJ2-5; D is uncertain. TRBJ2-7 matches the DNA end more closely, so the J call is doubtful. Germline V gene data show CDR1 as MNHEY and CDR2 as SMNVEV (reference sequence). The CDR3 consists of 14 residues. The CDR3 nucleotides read TGTGCCAGCAGCTCCTGGTTTACCCCCTACGAGCAGTACTTC. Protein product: CASSSWFTPYEQYF.

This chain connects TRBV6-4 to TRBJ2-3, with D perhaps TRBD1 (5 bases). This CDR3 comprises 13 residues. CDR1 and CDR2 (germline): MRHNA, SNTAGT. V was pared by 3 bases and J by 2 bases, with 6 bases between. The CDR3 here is CASSEQATDTQYF. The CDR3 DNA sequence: TGTGCCAGCAGTGAACAGGCCACAGATACGCAGTATTTT.

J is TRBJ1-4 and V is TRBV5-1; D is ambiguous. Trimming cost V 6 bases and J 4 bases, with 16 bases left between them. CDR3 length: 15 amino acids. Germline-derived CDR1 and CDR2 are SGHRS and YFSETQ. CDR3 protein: CASKALGQINEKLFF. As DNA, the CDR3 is TGCGCCAGCAAGGCCCTTGGGCAGATTAATGAAAAACTGTTTTTT.